These T cell receptor beta chains were read from a single sample in a study of post-analysis software for immune sequencing data. Using its own MiXCR run on the PCR reads, TCRdb lists one record per CDR3 protein. The table lists about 540,000 distinct CDR3 sequences, 30% to 40% of them singletons. Sequencing input: blood. The receptors here all came from a girl between 2 and 17 years old with multiple sclerosis. CDR3s include the opening cysteine and the closing phenylalanine or tryptophan. A D gene is named only where the DNA matches it firmly. Clone size is shown for a subset of rows, as once, few, many or a class of expanded clone.

J: TRBJ2-7
size: NA
D: NA
V: TRBV5-1
CDR3: CASQPPDRSYEQYF

J: TRBJ2-3
size: NA
D: NA
V: TRBV12-3/TRBV12-4
CDR3: CASSKDKADTQYF

J: TRBJ2-7
size: few
D: NA
V: TRBV4-1
CDR3: CASSLASSQVSYEQYF

J: TRBJ2-1
size: few
D: NA
V: TRBV9
CDR3: CASSVGWEGSSDEQFF

J: TRBJ1-1
size: NA
D: TRBD1
V: TRBV29-1
CDR3: CSVENRGWTEAFF

J: TRBJ1-6
size: NA
D: NA
V: TRBV12-3/TRBV12-4
CDR3: CASILSFDGGNSPLHF

J: TRBJ2-2
size: NA
D: NA
V: TRBV28
CDR3: CASSPFTGSTGELFF

J: TRBJ2-5
size: NA
D: NA
V: TRBV3-1
CDR3: CANSQGGGAQETQYF

J: TRBJ1-2
size: few
D: NA
V: TRBV28
CDR3: CASRDYTGSYGYTF

J: TRBJ1-5
size: NA
D: NA
V: TRBV4-1
CDR3: CASSQDPLGGYNQPQHF

J: TRBJ1-2
size: NA
D: TRBD1
V: TRBV10-3
CDR3: CAISLGQGWKGYTF

J: TRBJ2-7
size: few
D: NA
V: TRBV11-1
CDR3: CASSPGRTQGLYEQYF

J: TRBJ1-2
size: NA
D: NA
V: TRBV2
CDR3: CASRDTGPHAQARYGYTF

J: TRBJ2-3
size: NA
D: TRBD1
V: TRBV25-1
CDR3: CASSDPLTGRRSDTQYF

J: TRBJ1-5
size: few
D: TRBD1
V: TRBV28
CDR3: CASSHPLRDRYQPQHF

J: TRBJ2-5
size: NA
D: NA
V: TRBV29-1
CDR3: CSVPVQETQYF

J: TRBJ2-6
size: NA
D: NA
V: TRBV6-6
CDR3: CASTSRLRSSGANVLTF

J: NA
size: NA
D: NA
V: TRBV7-9
CDR3: CASSLTAAGVGSQPQYF

J: TRBJ2-7
size: few
D: NA
V: TRBV29-1
CDR3: CSASRESYEQYF

J: TRBJ2-7
size: NA
D: TRBD2
V: TRBV2
CDR3: CASSEALAGTYEQYF

J: TRBJ1-2
size: NA
D: NA
V: TRBV2
CDR3: CASRGRGGYTF

J: TRBJ1-6
size: NA
D: TRBD1
V: TRBV6-5
CDR3: CASSNLNPGQGSSYNSPLHF

J: TRBJ2-7
size: NA
D: NA
V: TRBV5-5
CDR3: CASSLTGARDPYF

J: TRBJ2-3
size: few
D: TRBD2
V: TRBV6-1
CDR3: CASSRAGITDTQYF

J: TRBJ1-2
size: NA
D: NA
V: TRBV3-1
CDR3: CASSLGEGGGYTF

J: TRBJ2-3
size: NA
D: NA
V: TRBV6-5
CDR3: CASSRRGGGSDTQYF

J: TRBJ2-2
size: NA
D: NA
V: TRBV12-3/TRBV12-4
CDR3: CASIDWGARVTGELFF

J: TRBJ2-5
size: NA
D: NA
V: TRBV20-1
CDR3: CSATPAGKETQYF

J: TRBJ1-2
size: NA
D: TRBD1
V: TRBV10-3
CDR3: CAITPGTEAYGYTF

J: TRBJ2-7
size: NA
D: NA
V: TRBV12-3/TRBV12-4
CDR3: CASSFNDYEQYF

J: TRBJ2-3
size: few
D: NA
V: TRBV4-1
CDR3: CASSQRTRSGDTQYF

J: TRBJ2-5
size: few
D: NA
V: TRBV6-5
CDR3: CASSYSSPPGSGETQYF

J: TRBJ2-4
size: NA
D: TRBD1
V: TRBV5-1
CDR3: CASSAKPGQKNIQYF

J: TRBJ1-1
size: NA
D: NA
V: TRBV20-1
CDR3: CSAGGQLNTEAFF

J: TRBJ2-1
size: NA
D: NA
V: TRBV9
CDR3: CASSVLGDGYNEQFF

J: TRBJ2-3
size: NA
D: NA
V: TRBV20-1
CDR3: CSASSSNTDTQYF

J: TRBJ2-7
size: NA
D: TRBD1
V: TRBV20-1
CDR3: CSATTQGAGSYEQYF

J: TRBJ1-2
size: few
D: TRBD1
V: TRBV6-1
CDR3: CASSEGGTAYGYTF

J: TRBJ1-1
size: NA
D: NA
V: TRBV6-5
CDR3: CASSRTTGSEAFF

J: TRBJ1-1
size: once
D: TRBD1
V: TRBV20-1
CDR3: CSADQDTGDFHPGIEAFF

J: TRBJ2-7
size: few
D: NA
V: TRBV15
CDR3: CATSRSSINYEQYF

J: TRBJ2-3
size: NA
D: NA
V: TRBV15
CDR3: CATSREGWDTQYF

J: TRBJ2-5
size: NA
D: NA
V: TRBV4-2
CDR3: CASSQGAEEETQYF

J: TRBJ2-3
size: many
D: TRBD1
V: TRBV2
CDR3: CASSEAKDRGRDTQYF

J: TRBJ2-5
size: many
D: TRBD2
V: TRBV20-1
CDR3: CSASPIAGQETQYF

J: TRBJ1-3
size: NA
D: NA
V: TRBV7-8
CDR3: CASSSVSGNTIYF

J: TRBJ1-1
size: NA
D: NA
V: TRBV7-9
CDR3: CASSFSGAVGEAFF

J: TRBJ2-4
size: few
D: NA
V: TRBV3-1
CDR3: CASSQFSGPPGEQYF